Following are 4 T cell receptor beta chains from one sample sequenced in a study of T cells in Graves' hyperthyroidism and ophthalmopathy. The investigators amplified TCR beta CDR3 regions from RNA transcripts. HTBI primers were the set used in a first-round RT-PCR of the TCR CDR3. TCRdb analysed the multiplex PCR reads with MiXCR anew, one entry per CDR3 protein. The sample holds around 620,000 distinct CDR3 sequences, under 20% seen once. Sequencing was carried out using blood. Source of these receptors: a woman between 25 and 40 years old with Graves' hyperthyroidism.

This clonotype was detected many times. This chain joins TRBV29-1 and TRBJ2-2, with 7 bases lining up with TRBD1. From germline, CDR1 is SQVTM and CDR2 ANQGSEA. The CDR3 spans 14 residues. CDR3: CTYRGEANTGELFF. CDR3 DNA sequence: TGCACCTACAGGGGAGAGGCGAACACCGGGGAGCTGTTTTTT.

This clonotype was detected many times. Written as DNA, the CDR3 is TGTGCCAGCAGCTCCTCATCGGGACAGGGGTTCCCAGATACGCAGTATTTT. Amino acid sequence: CASSSSSGQGFPDTQYF. The chain recombines TRBV11-1 with TRBJ2-3, with 10 bases identical to TRBD1. The junction had 11 bases not matched to a gene; V was cut back by 4 bases and J by 4 bases. The germline CDR1 and CDR2 sequences are SGHAT and FQDESV (reference sequence). This CDR3 has 17 residues.

This clonotype was detected ten times or more. The V gene is TRBV28, the J gene TRBJ2-7, with 9 nucleotides matching TRBD2. The CDR3 consists of 16 residues. Germline-derived CDR1 and CDR2 are MDHEN and SYDVKM. The J segment lost 6 bases and the V segment lost 5 bases, leaving 14 bases of the junction unmatched. The CDR3 loop is CASSTPIRGRAGEQYF. CDR3 nucleotide sequence: TGTGCCAGCAGTACCCCCATCCGCGGGAGGGCCGGCGAGCAGTACTTC.

This clonotype has a count of ten or more. The rearrangement links TRBV12-3 or TRBV12-4 to TRBJ2-1; possible D gene TRBD1, 5 bases. V lost 6 bases to trimming and J lost 1 base, with 10 bases between them. The CDR3 loop spans 14 amino acids. CDR3 DNA sequence: TGTGCCAGCAGGGGGCAGGGATCCTACAATGAGCAGTTCTTC. Protein sequence: CASRGQGSYNEQFF.